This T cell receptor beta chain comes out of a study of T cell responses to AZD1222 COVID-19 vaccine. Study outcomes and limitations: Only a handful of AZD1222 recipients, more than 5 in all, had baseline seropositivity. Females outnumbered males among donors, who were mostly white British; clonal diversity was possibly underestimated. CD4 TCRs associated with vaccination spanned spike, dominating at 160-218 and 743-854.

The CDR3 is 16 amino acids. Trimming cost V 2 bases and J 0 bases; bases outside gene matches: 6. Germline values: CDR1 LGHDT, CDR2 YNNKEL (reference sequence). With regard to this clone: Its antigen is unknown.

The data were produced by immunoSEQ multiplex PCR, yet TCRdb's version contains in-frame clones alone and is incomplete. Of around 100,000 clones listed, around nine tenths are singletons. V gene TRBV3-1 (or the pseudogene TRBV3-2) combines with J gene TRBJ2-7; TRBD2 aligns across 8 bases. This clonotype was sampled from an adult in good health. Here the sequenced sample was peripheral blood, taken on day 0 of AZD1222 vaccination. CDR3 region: CASSQRASGSSYEQYF. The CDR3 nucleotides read TGTGCCAGCAGCCAACGGGCCAGCGGGAGCTCCTACGAGCAGTACTTC.